Listed below are T cell receptor beta chains from one sample, sequenced in a study of cytomegalovirus exposure and HLA in healthy donors. Assay used: immunoSEQ multiplex PCR; TCRdb lists only in-frame clones, some missing. The sample carries about 150,000 clones, 85% to 90% recorded once. Sequencing input: PBMCs. The source is a woman aged 18-29 years in good health and CMV-seropositive. Both conserved end residues are part of each CDR3. The order of the fields is J gene, D gene, V gene, clone size, CDR3 DNA, CDR3 protein. A D gene is named only where the DNA matches it firmly. Some rows have no size entry. The others give once, few or many, or a class for an expanded clone.

J gene: TRBJ1-2; D gene: NA; V gene: TRBV4-1; clone size: few; CDR3 DNA: TGCGCCAGCAGCCAATCATCGACAGAGAGCTATGGCTACACCTTC; CDR3 protein: CASSQSSTESYGYTF
J gene: TRBJ2-2; D gene: NA; V gene: TRBV6-5; clone size: NA; CDR3 DNA: TGTGCCAGCAGGGGGGGAGGTACCGGGGAGCTGTTTTTT; CDR3 protein: CASRGGGTGELFF
J gene: TRBJ2-3; D gene: TRBD2; V gene: TRBV4-1; clone size: NA; CDR3 DNA: TGCGCCAGCAGCCAAGATTCTAGCGGGAGAATGGATACGCAGTATTTT; CDR3 protein: CASSQDSSGRMDTQYF
J gene: TRBJ2-2; D gene: NA; V gene: TRBV18; clone size: NA; CDR3 DNA: TGTGCCAGCTCAGAAGCGGAGGCGAAACACGGGGAGCTGTTTTTT; CDR3 protein: CASSEAEAKHGELFF
J gene: TRBJ2-6; D gene: TRBD1; V gene: TRBV11-3; clone size: NA; CDR3 DNA: TGTGCCAGCAGCCCACCGGGACAGATACCTGGGGCCAACGTCCTGACTTTC; CDR3 protein: CASSPPGQIPGANVLTF
J gene: TRBJ2-5; D gene: TRBD2; V gene: TRBV6-1; clone size: NA; CDR3 DNA: TGTGCCAGCAGTCCGCTAGCGGGAGGCCAAGAGACCCAGTACTTC; CDR3 protein: CASSPLAGGQETQYF
J gene: TRBJ1-2; D gene: TRBD1; V gene: TRBV6-5; clone size: NA; CDR3 DNA: TGTGCCAGCAGTGAGACAGGGCGCTATGGCTACACCTTC; CDR3 protein: CASSETGRYGYTF
J gene: TRBJ2-7; D gene: TRBD2; V gene: TRBV2; clone size: once; CDR3 DNA: TGTGCCAGCAGATCGTCTAGCGGGAGGTACGAGCAGTACTTC; CDR3 protein: CASRSSSGRYEQYF
J gene: TRBJ2-7; D gene: NA; V gene: TRBV18; clone size: NA; CDR3 DNA: TGTGCCAGCTCACCACCCCAGATTTACGAGCAGTACTTC; CDR3 protein: CASSPPQIYEQYF
J gene: TRBJ2-1; D gene: NA; V gene: TRBV29-1; clone size: NA; CDR3 DNA: TGCAGCGTTGCAGCGGCCTCCTACAATGAGCAGTTCTTC; CDR3 protein: CSVAAASYNEQFF
J gene: TRBJ2-7; D gene: TRBD2; V gene: TRBV6-1; clone size: NA; CDR3 DNA: TGTGCCAGCAGTGAAAGGTTAGCGGGTTCCTACGAGCAGTACTTC; CDR3 protein: CASSERLAGSYEQYF
J gene: TRBJ1-3; D gene: TRBD1; V gene: TRBV7-2; clone size: few; CDR3 DNA: TGTGCCAGCAGCCCGACAGGGGGCTCTGGAAACACCATATATTTT; CDR3 protein: CASSPTGGSGNTIYF
J gene: TRBJ2-7; D gene: NA; V gene: TRBV11-2; clone size: NA; CDR3 DNA: TGTGCCAGCGCCCCCGTCGGCGAGCAGTACTTC; CDR3 protein: CASAPVGEQYF
J gene: TRBJ2-1; D gene: NA; V gene: TRBV5-8; clone size: once; CDR3 DNA: TGTGCCAGCAGCTTTTACGGGAGAGCCCAGTTCTTC; CDR3 protein: CASSFYGRAQFF
J gene: TRBJ2-7; D gene: NA; V gene: TRBV30; clone size: NA; CDR3 DNA: TGTGCCTGGAGCGTACGTAAGGGGATTACTACGGGCGAGCAGTACTTC; CDR3 protein: CAWSVRKGITTGEQYF
J gene: TRBJ1-1; D gene: NA; V gene: TRBV11-3; clone size: once; CDR3 DNA: TGTGCCAGCAGCCCGGAGGGCACTGAAGCTTTCTTT; CDR3 protein: CASSPEGTEAFF
J gene: TRBJ1-4; D gene: NA; V gene: TRBV6-1; clone size: once; CDR3 DNA: TGTGCCAGCGGGGCCTCTAATGAAAAACTGTTTTTT; CDR3 protein: CASGASNEKLFF
J gene: TRBJ1-2; D gene: NA; V gene: TRBV15; clone size: NA; CDR3 DNA: TGTGCCACCAGCCCAGCGGTGGTCATGTATGGCTACACCTTC; CDR3 protein: CATSPAVVMYGYTF
J gene: TRBJ2-7; D gene: TRBD2; V gene: TRBV2; clone size: NA; CDR3 DNA: TGTGCCAGCAGCCGCGGAGCGGGAGGGCCAAACGAGCAGTACTTC; CDR3 protein: CASSRGAGGPNEQYF
J gene: TRBJ1-1; D gene: NA; V gene: TRBV5-1; clone size: NA; CDR3 DNA: TGCGCCAGCAGCCCACAGGGAATGGGGACTGAAGCTTTCTTT; CDR3 protein: CASSPQGMGTEAFF
J gene: TRBJ2-1; D gene: TRBD2; V gene: TRBV5-1; clone size: NA; CDR3 DNA: TGCGCCAGCAGCTTGGGCGGGAGGGGCAATGAGCAGTTCTTC; CDR3 protein: CASSLGGRGNEQFF
J gene: TRBJ1-2; D gene: TRBD1; V gene: TRBV30; clone size: NA; CDR3 DNA: TGTGCCTGGGGGACAGGGGGCACCTATGGCTACACCTTC; CDR3 protein: CAWGTGGTYGYTF
J gene: TRBJ2-3; D gene: TRBD2; V gene: TRBV2; clone size: NA; CDR3 DNA: TGTGCCAGCGGGGGGAGGGACGCCGTGGATACGCAGTATTTT; CDR3 protein: CASGGRDAVDTQYF
J gene: TRBJ2-7; D gene: NA; V gene: TRBV30; clone size: NA; CDR3 DNA: TGTGCCTGGAGGGGTAAGCGAAGCGGGTACTCCTACGAGCAGTACTTC; CDR3 protein: CAWRGKRSGYSYEQYF
J gene: TRBJ1-1; D gene: NA; V gene: TRBV6-5; clone size: NA; CDR3 DNA: TGTGCCAGCAAAGAGGATTGGGTTAACACTGAAGCTTTCTTT; CDR3 protein: CASKEDWVNTEAFF
J gene: TRBJ1-2; D gene: TRBD1; V gene: TRBV4-2; clone size: NA; CDR3 DNA: TGTGCCAGCAGCCGACTTGGGACAGGGGGCCATGGCTACACCTTC; CDR3 protein: CASSRLGTGGHGYTF
J gene: TRBJ2-1; D gene: TRBD2; V gene: TRBV4-1; clone size: NA; CDR3 DNA: TGCGCCAGCAGCCAAAGAGGACTAGCGGCGTTCAATGAGCAGTTCTTC; CDR3 protein: CASSQRGLAAFNEQFF
J gene: TRBJ2-7; D gene: NA; V gene: TRBV7-2; clone size: once; CDR3 DNA: TGTGCCAGCAGCTCCCTGCGGCTGGATCTCGGAAGTTACGAGCAGTACTTC; CDR3 protein: CASSSLRLDLGSYEQYF
J gene: TRBJ2-7; D gene: TRBD2; V gene: TRBV19; clone size: NA; CDR3 DNA: TGTGCCAGTAGTCAGGCCAAGAGGGCTAGCGGGAGGACCTACGAGCAGTACTTC; CDR3 protein: CASSQAKRASGRTYEQYF
J gene: TRBJ1-2; D gene: NA; V gene: TRBV27; clone size: NA; CDR3 DNA: TGTGCCAGCAGTTCCTCTATATCGGGAGGCTACACCTTC; CDR3 protein: CASSSSISGGYTF
J gene: TRBJ2-1; D gene: TRBD2; V gene: TRBV6-6; clone size: once; CDR3 DNA: TGTGCCAGCAGCCTTACTAGCGGAACTAACAATGAGCAGTTCTTC; CDR3 protein: CASSLTSGTNNEQFF
J gene: TRBJ1-1; D gene: NA; V gene: TRBV6-6; clone size: NA; CDR3 DNA: TGTGCCAGCAGAGACACGGGGGGGAACACTGAAGCTTTCTTT; CDR3 protein: CASRDTGGNTEAFF
J gene: TRBJ1-1; D gene: NA; V gene: TRBV29-1; clone size: NA; CDR3 DNA: TGCAGCGTTGAGAATGTGGAGACTGAAGCTTTCTTT; CDR3 protein: CSVENVETEAFF
J gene: TRBJ2-7; D gene: TRBD2; V gene: TRBV27; clone size: NA; CDR3 DNA: TGTGCCAGCAGTTATCTAGCGGGAGGCCCCTCCTACGAGCAGTACTTC; CDR3 protein: CASSYLAGGPSYEQYF
J gene: TRBJ2-7; D gene: NA; V gene: TRBV6-4; clone size: few; CDR3 DNA: TGTGCCAGCAGTGACGACAGGGAGCAGTACTTC; CDR3 protein: CASSDDREQYF
J gene: TRBJ2-7; D gene: TRBD2; V gene: TRBV11-3; clone size: NA; CDR3 DNA: TGTGCCAGCAGCTTAGGCCCCGCCGCGGGGGGCGAGCAGTACTTC; CDR3 protein: CASSLGPAAGGEQYF
J gene: TRBJ2-5; D gene: TRBD2; V gene: TRBV28; clone size: NA; CDR3 DNA: TGTGCCAGCAGGCGCCCCTTGTCTAGCGGGAGTGAGACCCAGTACTTC; CDR3 protein: CASRRPLSSGSETQYF
J gene: TRBJ1-1; D gene: NA; V gene: TRBV30; clone size: NA; CDR3 DNA: TGTGCCTGGAGTGCGGAGGTTGGAACTGAAGCTTTCTTT; CDR3 protein: CAWSAEVGTEAFF
J gene: TRBJ1-2; D gene: NA; V gene: TRBV14; clone size: NA; CDR3 DNA: TGTGCCAGCAGCCAAGATCCCCAGGGGTTCCAGAGTGGCTACACCTTC; CDR3 protein: CASSQDPQGFQSGYTF
J gene: TRBJ2-7; D gene: NA; V gene: TRBV18; clone size: NA; CDR3 DNA: TGTGCCAGCTCACCGGGAGACCACGAGCAGTACTTC; CDR3 protein: CASSPGDHEQYF
J gene: TRBJ2-4; D gene: NA; V gene: TRBV5-1; clone size: NA; CDR3 DNA: TGCGCCAGCAGCTCTCAGCGTGGGCGGGACATTCAGTACTTC; CDR3 protein: CASSSQRGRDIQYF